The rows below give T cell receptor beta chains drawn from one sample of a study of blood T cell repertoires in COVID-19. Here immunoSEQ multiplex PCR was the method, and the copy in TCRdb shows in-frame clones only, minus some. The data contain more than 85,000 clones, 70% to 90% of them singletons. Sequences were obtained from peripheral blood. All receptors come from a human donor with COVID-19, enrolled during active disease. The donor label of this sample is uncertain. Each CDR3 is given with its conserved first and last residue. The D gene is left open where the match is weak. The size field is filled for only some rows; it gives once, few, many or a size class.

j_call: TRBJ1-5; v_call: TRBV10-2; clone_size: .; d_call: TRBD1; cdr3_aa: CASSESRFARGANQPQHF; cdr3_nt: TGCGCCAGCAGTGAGTCTCGGTTCGCCAGGGGGGCCAATCAGCCCCAGCATTTT
j_call: TRBJ2-4; v_call: TRBV6-5; clone_size: .; d_call: .; cdr3_aa: CPEWGHLAKNIQYF; cdr3_nt: TGTCCCGAGTGGGGCCACCTAGCCAAAAACATTCAGTACTTC
j_call: TRBJ1-1; v_call: TRBV6-5; clone_size: .; d_call: .; cdr3_aa: CASSLRWEEVPEAFF; cdr3_nt: TGTGCCAGCAGTCTACGCTGGGAGGAGGTCCCTGAAGCTTTCTTT
j_call: TRBJ2-7; v_call: TRBV9; clone_size: .; d_call: .; cdr3_aa: CASSARPSGYEQYF; cdr3_nt: TGTGCCAGCAGCGCACGACCCTCGGGCTACGAGCAGTACTTC
j_call: TRBJ1-2; v_call: TRBV5-1; clone_size: .; d_call: TRBD1; cdr3_aa: CASSPLTGADGYTF; cdr3_nt: TGCGCCAGCAGCCCCCTAACAGGGGCGGATGGCTACACCTTC
j_call: TRBJ1-4; v_call: TRBV19; clone_size: .; d_call: TRBD1; cdr3_aa: CASSVTGNSEKLFF; cdr3_nt: TGTGCCAGTAGTGTGACAGGGAATAGTGAAAAACTGTTTTTT
j_call: TRBJ1-1; v_call: TRBV7-3; clone_size: .; d_call: .; cdr3_aa: CASSPGGSPEAFF; cdr3_nt: TGTGCCAGCAGCCCCGGGGGGAGCCCTGAAGCTTTCTTT
j_call: TRBJ2-3; v_call: TRBV7-9; clone_size: .; d_call: .; cdr3_aa: CASSPGVITDTQYF; cdr3_nt: TGTGCCAGCAGCCCCGGGGTGATCACAGATACGCAGTATTTT
j_call: TRBJ1-4; v_call: TRBV3-1/TRBV3-2; clone_size: .; d_call: .; cdr3_aa: CASSQRTGFEKLFF; cdr3_nt: TGTGCCAGCAGCCAGAGGACGGGATTTGAAAAACTGTTTTTT
j_call: TRBJ1-1; v_call: TRBV30; clone_size: .; d_call: .; cdr3_aa: CAWGTWRNTEAFF; cdr3_nt: TGTGCCTGGGGGACCTGGAGGAACACTGAAGCTTTCTTT
j_call: TRBJ2-2; v_call: TRBV28; clone_size: .; d_call: .; cdr3_aa: CASSSYPGELFF; cdr3_nt: TGTGCCAGCAGTTCCTACCCCGGGGAGCTGTTTTTT
j_call: TRBJ2-7; v_call: TRBV11-1; clone_size: .; d_call: .; cdr3_aa: CASSLGYQYEQYF; cdr3_nt: TGTGCCAGCAGCCTCGGGTACCAGTACGAGCAGTACTTC
j_call: TRBJ2-1; v_call: TRBV27; clone_size: .; d_call: .; cdr3_aa: CASSLLALSYNEQFF; cdr3_nt: TGTGCCAGCAGTTTACTGGCTCTTTCCTACAATGAGCAGTTCTTC
j_call: TRBJ2-7; v_call: TRBV19; clone_size: .; d_call: .; cdr3_aa: CASSITGFTDEQYF; cdr3_nt: TGTGCCAGTAGTATTACAGGGTTTACGGACGAGCAGTACTTC
j_call: TRBJ2-7; v_call: TRBV20-1; clone_size: .; d_call: .; cdr3_aa: CSARGGEQYF; cdr3_nt: TGCAGTGCTCGAGGCGGCGAGCAGTACTTC
j_call: TRBJ2-7; v_call: TRBV11-2; clone_size: .; d_call: TRBD2; cdr3_aa: CASSYTGTGGDEQYF; cdr3_nt: TGTGCCAGCAGCTACACCGGGACGGGGGGTGACGAGCAGTACTTC
j_call: TRBJ1-1; v_call: TRBV19; clone_size: .; d_call: .; cdr3_aa: CASRAAGDGTEAFF; cdr3_nt: TGTGCCAGTAGGGCGGCAGGGGATGGTACTGAAGCTTTCTTT
j_call: TRBJ2-2; v_call: TRBV5-4; clone_size: .; d_call: .; cdr3_aa: CASSLNRVDGELFF; cdr3_nt: TGTGCCAGCAGCCTAAACAGGGTGGACGGGGAGCTGTTTTTT
j_call: TRBJ2-3; v_call: TRBV7-9; clone_size: .; d_call: .; cdr3_aa: CASSPRSVSGPLQTDTQYF; cdr3_nt: TGTGCCAGCAGCCCTAGGTCTGTCTCAGGGCCCCTCCAGACAGATACGCAGTATTTT
j_call: TRBJ1-4; v_call: TRBV4-1; clone_size: .; d_call: TRBD1; cdr3_aa: CASSLTPQGGATNEKLFF; cdr3_nt: TGCGCCAGCAGTCTTACCCCGCAAGGGGGCGCGACTAATGAAAAACTGTTTTTT
j_call: TRBJ1-2; v_call: TRBV28; clone_size: .; d_call: TRBD1; cdr3_aa: CASSGPGQTNYGYTF; cdr3_nt: TGTGCCAGCAGTGGACCGGGACAGACTAACTATGGCTACACCTTC
j_call: TRBJ1-1; v_call: TRBV7-9; clone_size: .; d_call: .; cdr3_aa: CASRLSGVLTEAFF; cdr3_nt: TGTGCCAGCAGGTTGAGCGGGGTCCTCACTGAAGCTTTCTTT
j_call: TRBJ2-1; v_call: TRBV6-5; clone_size: few; d_call: .; cdr3_aa: CASSYRQDEQFF; cdr3_nt: TGTGCCAGCAGTTACCGACAGGATGAGCAGTTCTTC
j_call: TRBJ2-1; v_call: TRBV5-1; clone_size: .; d_call: TRBD2; cdr3_aa: CASSLVLAGGSEQFF; cdr3_nt: TGCGCCAGCAGCTTGGTGCTAGCGGGAGGGAGTGAGCAGTTCTTC
j_call: TRBJ1-3; v_call: TRBV19; clone_size: .; d_call: TRBD1; cdr3_aa: CASSWTGAGNTIYF; cdr3_nt: TGTGCCAGTAGTTGGACAGGGGCTGGAAACACCATATATTTT
j_call: TRBJ1-2; v_call: TRBV3-1/TRBV3-2; clone_size: .; d_call: .; cdr3_aa: CASSQGPGYGYTF; cdr3_nt: TGTGCCAGCAGCCAAGGCCCAGGCTATGGCTACACCTTC
j_call: TRBJ1-4; v_call: TRBV28; clone_size: .; d_call: .; cdr3_aa: CASSLFAPGVFVATNEKLFF; cdr3_nt: TGTGCCAGCAGCCTGTTCGCGCCAGGGGTCTTTGTTGCAACTAATGAAAAACTGTTTTTT
j_call: TRBJ1-1; v_call: TRBV7-6; clone_size: .; d_call: TRBD1; cdr3_aa: CASSLMQGGNTEAFF; cdr3_nt: TGTGCCAGCAGCTTAATGCAGGGGGGGAACACTGAAGCTTTCTTT
j_call: TRBJ2-7; v_call: TRBV11-2; clone_size: .; d_call: TRBD1; cdr3_aa: CASSPLTGSYEQYF; cdr3_nt: TGTGCCAGCAGCCCCCTGACAGGGTCCTACGAGCAGTACTTC
j_call: TRBJ2-3; v_call: TRBV3-1/TRBV3-2; clone_size: .; d_call: .; cdr3_aa: CASSLRRGGGLDTQYF; cdr3_nt: TGTGCCAGCAGCCTAAGAAGGGGGGGTGGGCTTGATACGCAGTATTTT
j_call: TRBJ1-3; v_call: TRBV29-1; clone_size: .; d_call: .; cdr3_aa: CSAVKSGGNTIYF; cdr3_nt: TGCAGCGCCGTGAAGTCGGGGGGAAACACCATATATTTT
j_call: TRBJ2-1; v_call: TRBV7-3; clone_size: .; d_call: TRBD1; cdr3_aa: CASSSLGTGDPNEQFF; cdr3_nt: TGTGCCAGCAGCTCCCTGGGGACAGGGGACCCCAATGAGCAGTTCTTC
j_call: TRBJ2-1; v_call: TRBV5-1; clone_size: .; d_call: .; cdr3_aa: CASSPLGLYNEQFF; cdr3_nt: TGCGCCAGCAGCCCCTTAGGACTGTACAATGAGCAGTTCTTC
j_call: TRBJ2-7; v_call: TRBV19; clone_size: few; d_call: TRBD1; cdr3_aa: CASSRTGQESYEQYF; cdr3_nt: TGTGCCAGTAGTAGAACGGGACAGGAGTCGTACGAGCAGTACTTC
j_call: TRBJ1-5; v_call: TRBV7-2; clone_size: .; d_call: .; cdr3_aa: CASSRQTVSNQPQHF; cdr3_nt: TGTGCCAGCAGCCGGCAGACAGTAAGCAATCAGCCCCAGCATTTT
j_call: TRBJ1-2; v_call: TRBV1; clone_size: .; d_call: .; cdr3_aa: CTSSQDAFWDRGRRGYTF; cdr3_nt: TGCACCAGCAGCCAAGACGCTTTCTGGGACAGGGGGCGTAGGGGCTACACCTTC
j_call: TRBJ2-5; v_call: TRBV7-2; clone_size: .; d_call: .; cdr3_aa: CASNPQGGAFETQYF; cdr3_nt: TGTGCCAGCAACCCCCAAGGAGGGGCTTTTGAGACCCAGTACTTC
j_call: TRBJ1-4; v_call: TRBV2; clone_size: .; d_call: .; cdr3_aa: CASTREVREKLFF; cdr3_nt: TGTGCCAGCACAAGAGAGGTCCGTGAAAAACTGTTTTTT
j_call: TRBJ1-5; v_call: TRBV2; clone_size: .; d_call: TRBD1; cdr3_aa: CASGDRDANQPQHF; cdr3_nt: TGTGCCAGCGGGGACAGGGACGCCAATCAGCCCCAGCATTTT
j_call: TRBJ1-5; v_call: TRBV5-8; clone_size: .; d_call: TRBD1; cdr3_aa: CASSPGDSHQPQHF; cdr3_nt: TGTGCCAGCAGCCCGGGGGACAGTCACCAGCCCCAGCATTTT
j_call: TRBJ1-2; v_call: TRBV7-9; clone_size: .; d_call: .; cdr3_aa: CASSSDALRRSYGYTF; cdr3_nt: TGTGCCAGCAGCTCCGACGCCCTCCGGAGGTCCTATGGCTACACCTTC
j_call: TRBJ2-5; v_call: TRBV5-4; clone_size: .; d_call: .; cdr3_aa: CASSLRGRGGETQYF; cdr3_nt: TGTGCCAGCTCCCTCAGGGGACGCGGGGGAGAGACCCAGTACTTC
j_call: TRBJ2-7; v_call: TRBV5-1; clone_size: .; d_call: .; cdr3_aa: CASSASGTGREQYF; cdr3_nt: TGCGCCAGCAGCGCCTCCGGGACTGGACGCGAGCAGTACTTC
j_call: TRBJ2-2; v_call: TRBV7-3; clone_size: once; d_call: .; cdr3_aa: CASSLMRTGELFF; cdr3_nt: TGTGCCAGCAGCTTAATGCGAACCGGGGAGCTGTTTTTT
j_call: TRBJ2-3; v_call: TRBV9; clone_size: .; d_call: TRBD1; cdr3_aa: CASSDQGALSTDTQYF; cdr3_nt: TGTGCCAGCAGCGATCAGGGGGCCCTTAGCACAGATACGCAGTATTTT
j_call: TRBJ1-1; v_call: TRBV12-3/TRBV12-4; clone_size: .; d_call: .; cdr3_aa: CASSPQENTEAFF; cdr3_nt: TGTGCCAGCAGTCCACAAGAGAACACTGAAGCTTTCTTT
j_call: TRBJ1-1; v_call: TRBV7-8; clone_size: .; d_call: .; cdr3_aa: CASSLIGSAEAFF; cdr3_nt: TGTGCCAGCAGCTTAATAGGGAGCGCTGAAGCTTTCTTT
j_call: TRBJ2-7; v_call: TRBV5-1; clone_size: .; d_call: TRBD1; cdr3_aa: CASSRIEGTGPHEQYF; cdr3_nt: TGCGCCAGCAGCCGTATTGAGGGGACAGGGCCTCACGAGCAGTACTTC